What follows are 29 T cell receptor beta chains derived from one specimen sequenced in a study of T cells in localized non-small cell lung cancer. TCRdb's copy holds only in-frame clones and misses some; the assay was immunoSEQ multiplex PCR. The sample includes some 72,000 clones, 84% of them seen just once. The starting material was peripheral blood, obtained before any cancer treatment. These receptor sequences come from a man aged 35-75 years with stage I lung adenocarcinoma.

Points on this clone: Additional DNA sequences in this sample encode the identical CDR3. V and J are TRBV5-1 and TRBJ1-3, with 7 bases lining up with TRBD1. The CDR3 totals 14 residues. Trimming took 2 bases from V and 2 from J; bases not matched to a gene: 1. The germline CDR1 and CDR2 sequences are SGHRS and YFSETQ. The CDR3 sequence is CASSLGTAGNTIYF. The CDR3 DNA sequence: TGCGCCAGCAGCTTAGGGACAGCTGGAAACACCATATATTTT.

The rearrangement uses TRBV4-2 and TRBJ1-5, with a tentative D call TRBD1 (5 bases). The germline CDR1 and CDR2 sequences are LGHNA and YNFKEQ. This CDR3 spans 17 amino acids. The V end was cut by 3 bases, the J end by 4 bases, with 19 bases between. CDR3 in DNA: TGTGCCAGCAGCCAGGGGCCGGTAGGGTGGGAGAATCAGCCCCAGCATTTT. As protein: CASSQGPVGWENQPQHF.

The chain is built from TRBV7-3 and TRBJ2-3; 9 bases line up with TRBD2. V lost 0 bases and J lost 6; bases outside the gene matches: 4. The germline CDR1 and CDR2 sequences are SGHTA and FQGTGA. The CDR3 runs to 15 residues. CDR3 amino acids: CASSLTGLAGDTQYF. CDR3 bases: TGTGCCAGCAGCTTAACGGGACTAGCTGGTGATACGCAGTATTTT.

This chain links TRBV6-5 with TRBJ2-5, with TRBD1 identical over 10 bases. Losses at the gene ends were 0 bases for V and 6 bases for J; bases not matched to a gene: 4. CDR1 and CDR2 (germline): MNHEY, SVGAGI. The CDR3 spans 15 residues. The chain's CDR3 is CASSYSGTGVQTQYF. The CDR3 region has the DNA TGTGCCAGCAGTTACTCGGGGACAGGGGTACAGACCCAGTACTTC.

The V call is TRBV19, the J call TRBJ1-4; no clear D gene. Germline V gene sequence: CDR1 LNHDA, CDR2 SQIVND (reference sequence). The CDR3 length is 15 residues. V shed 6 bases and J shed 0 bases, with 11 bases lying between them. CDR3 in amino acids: CASSLQPATNEKLFF. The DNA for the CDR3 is TGTGCCAGTAGCCTCCAGCCTGCAACTAATGAAAAACTGTTTTTT.

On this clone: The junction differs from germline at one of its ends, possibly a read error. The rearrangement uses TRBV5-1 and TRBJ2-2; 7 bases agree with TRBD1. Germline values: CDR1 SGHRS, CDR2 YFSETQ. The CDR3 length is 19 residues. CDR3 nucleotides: TGCGCCAGCAGTTATCCCAGTGACAGGGTAATTGGGAACTCCGGGGAGCTGTTTTTT. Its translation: CASSYPSDRVIGNSGELFF.

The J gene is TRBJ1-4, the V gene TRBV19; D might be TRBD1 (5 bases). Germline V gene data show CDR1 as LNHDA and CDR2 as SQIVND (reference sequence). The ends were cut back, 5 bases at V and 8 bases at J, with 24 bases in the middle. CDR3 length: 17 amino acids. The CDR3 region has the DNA TGTGCCAGTAGTGCTTCCCAGGGTGGACCGAGAGAAGAAAAACTGTTTTTT. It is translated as CASSASQGGPREEKLFF. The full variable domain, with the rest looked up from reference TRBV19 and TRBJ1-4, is DGGITQSPKYLFRKEGQNVTLSCEQNLNHDAMYWYRQDPGQGLRLIYYSQIVNDFQKGDIAEGYSVSREKKESFPLTVTSAQKNPTAFYLCASSASQGGPREEKLFFGSGTQLSVL.

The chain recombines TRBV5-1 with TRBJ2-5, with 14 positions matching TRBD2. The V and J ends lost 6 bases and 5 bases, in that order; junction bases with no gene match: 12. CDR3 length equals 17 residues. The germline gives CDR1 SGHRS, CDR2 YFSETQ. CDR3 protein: CASKRLAGGPRGETQYF. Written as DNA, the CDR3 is TGCGCCAGCAAGAGACTAGCGGGAGGGCCCAGAGGGGAGACCCAGTACTTC.

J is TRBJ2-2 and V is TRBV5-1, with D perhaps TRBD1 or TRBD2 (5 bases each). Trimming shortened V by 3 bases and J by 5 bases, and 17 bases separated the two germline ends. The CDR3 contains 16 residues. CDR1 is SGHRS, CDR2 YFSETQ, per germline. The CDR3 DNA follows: TGCGCCAGCAGCTCCGGCAAGCAGGGACGAACCGGGGAGCTGTTTTTT. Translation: CASSSGKQGRTGELFF.

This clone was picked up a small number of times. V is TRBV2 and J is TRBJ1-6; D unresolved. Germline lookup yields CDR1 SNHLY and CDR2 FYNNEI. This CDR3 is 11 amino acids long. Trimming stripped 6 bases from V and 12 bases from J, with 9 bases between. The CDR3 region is CASSGGQPLHF. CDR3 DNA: TGTGCCAGCAGCGGAGGGCAACCCCTCCACTTT.

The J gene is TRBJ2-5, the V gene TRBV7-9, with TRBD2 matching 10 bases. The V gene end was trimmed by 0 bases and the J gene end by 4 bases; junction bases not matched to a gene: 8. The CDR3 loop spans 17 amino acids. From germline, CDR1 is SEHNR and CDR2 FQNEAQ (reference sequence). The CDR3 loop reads CASSLASGGLIRETQYF. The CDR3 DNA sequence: TGTGCCAGCAGCTTAGCTAGCGGGGGGCTCATCAGAGAGACCCAGTACTTC.

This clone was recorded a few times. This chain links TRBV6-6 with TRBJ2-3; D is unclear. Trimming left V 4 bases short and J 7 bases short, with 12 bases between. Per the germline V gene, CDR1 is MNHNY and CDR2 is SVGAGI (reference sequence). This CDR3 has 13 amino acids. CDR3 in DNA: TGTGCCAGCAGTTCCCCTTCCACCAATACGCAGTATTTT. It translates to CASSSPSTNTQYF.

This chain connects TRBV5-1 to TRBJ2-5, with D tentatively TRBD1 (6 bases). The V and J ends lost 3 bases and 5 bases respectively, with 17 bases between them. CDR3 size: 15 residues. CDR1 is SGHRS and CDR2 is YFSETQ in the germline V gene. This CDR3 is CASSYDSAQGETQYF. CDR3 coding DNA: TGCGCCAGCAGCTACGACAGCGCTCAGGGGGAGACCCAGTACTTC.

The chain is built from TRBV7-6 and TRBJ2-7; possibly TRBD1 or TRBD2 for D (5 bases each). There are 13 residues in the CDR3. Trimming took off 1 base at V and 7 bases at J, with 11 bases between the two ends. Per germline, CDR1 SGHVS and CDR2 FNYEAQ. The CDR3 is CASSLGSREEQYF. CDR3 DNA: TGTGCCAGCAGCTTAGGTTCCAGGGAGGAGCAGTACTTC.

As DNA, the CDR3 is TGTGCTGCCACCGTGAACACTGAAGCTTTCTTT. Translated, it gives CAATVNTEAFF. This rearrangement joins TRBV2 to TRBJ1-1, with D uncertain. The CDR3 runs to 11 residues. Per germline, CDR1 SNHLY and CDR2 FYNNEI.

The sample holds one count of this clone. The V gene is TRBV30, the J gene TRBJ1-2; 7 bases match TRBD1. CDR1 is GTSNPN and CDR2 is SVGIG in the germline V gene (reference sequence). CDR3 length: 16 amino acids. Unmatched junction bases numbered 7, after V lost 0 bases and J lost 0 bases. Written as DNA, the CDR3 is TGTGCCTGGAGTGTACGGTCGACAGGGACTAACTATGGCTACACCTTC. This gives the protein CAWSVRSTGTNYGYTF. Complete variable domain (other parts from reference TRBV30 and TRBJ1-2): SQTIHQWPATLVQPVGSPLSLECTVEGTSNPNLYWYRQAAGRGLQLLFYSVGIGQISSEVPQNLSASRPQDRQFILSSKKLLLSDSGFYLCAWSVRSTGTNYGYTFGSGTRLTVV.

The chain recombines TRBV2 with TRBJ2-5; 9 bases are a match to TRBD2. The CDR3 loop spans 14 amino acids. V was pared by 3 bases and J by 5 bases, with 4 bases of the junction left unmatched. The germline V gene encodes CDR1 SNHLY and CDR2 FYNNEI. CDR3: CASSDRTSAETQYF. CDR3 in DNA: TGTGCCAGCAGTGATAGGACTAGCGCTGAGACCCAGTACTTC.

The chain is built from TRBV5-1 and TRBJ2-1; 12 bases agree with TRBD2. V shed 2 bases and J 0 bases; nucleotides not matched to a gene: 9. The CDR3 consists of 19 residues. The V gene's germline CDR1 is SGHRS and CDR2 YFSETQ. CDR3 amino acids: CASSFASGGVGLSYNEQFF. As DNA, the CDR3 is TGCGCCAGCAGCTTCGCTAGCGGGGGGGTAGGACTCTCCTACAATGAGCAGTTCTTC.

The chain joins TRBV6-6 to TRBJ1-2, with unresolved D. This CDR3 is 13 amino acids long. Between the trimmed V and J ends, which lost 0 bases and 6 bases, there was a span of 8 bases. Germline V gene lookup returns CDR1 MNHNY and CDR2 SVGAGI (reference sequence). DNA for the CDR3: TGTGCCAGCAGTTACTCAGGCCGTGATGGCTACACCTTC. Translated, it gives CASSYSGRDGYTF.

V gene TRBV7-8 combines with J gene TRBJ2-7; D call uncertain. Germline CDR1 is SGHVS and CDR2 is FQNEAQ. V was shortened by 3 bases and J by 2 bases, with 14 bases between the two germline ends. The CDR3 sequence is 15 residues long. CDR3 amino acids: CASSFQPRAPYEQYF. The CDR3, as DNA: TGTGCCAGCAGCTTCCAACCACGGGCGCCCTACGAGCAGTACTTC. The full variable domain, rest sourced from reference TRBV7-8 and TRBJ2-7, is GAGVSQSPRYKVAKRGQDVALRCDPISGHVSLFWYQQALGQGPEFLTYFQNEAQLDKSGLPSDRFFAERPEGSVSTLKIQRTQQEDSAVYLCASSFQPRAPYEQYFGPGTRLTVT.

The CDR3 here is CASKPEIGGELFF. In nucleotides, the CDR3 is TGTGCCAGCAAACCGGAAATAGGCGGGGAGCTGTTTTTT. The chain joins TRBV6-5 to TRBJ2-2; D unresolved. This CDR3 has 13 amino acids. Trimming pared 7 bases from V and 7 bases from J, leaving 13 bases between. The germline V gene encodes CDR1 MNHEY and CDR2 SVGAGI.

The CDR3 coding sequence is TGTGCCAGCAGCTCCAGGGGGGCAGGATCCTACAATGAGCAGTTCTTC. Residues: CASSSRGAGSYNEQFF. V is TRBV4-2 and J is TRBJ2-1, with a tentative D call TRBD1 (7 bases). Trimming took 5 bases from V and 1 from J, leaving 15 bases between them. Germline CDR1 and CDR2: LGHNA and YNFKEQ. The CDR3 is 16 residues long.

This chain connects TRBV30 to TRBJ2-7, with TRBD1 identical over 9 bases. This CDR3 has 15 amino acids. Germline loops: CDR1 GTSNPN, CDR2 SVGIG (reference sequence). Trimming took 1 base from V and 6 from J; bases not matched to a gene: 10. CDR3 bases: TGTGCCTGGAGTGCCCCGGGACAGGGATATACCGAGCAGTACTTC. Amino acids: CAWSAPGQGYTEQYF.

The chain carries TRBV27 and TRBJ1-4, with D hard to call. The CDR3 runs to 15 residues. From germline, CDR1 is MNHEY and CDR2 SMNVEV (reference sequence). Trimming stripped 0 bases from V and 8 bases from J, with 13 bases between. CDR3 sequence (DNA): TGTGCCAGCAGTTTATCGCGCTTCGGTAGGGAAAAACTGTTTTTT. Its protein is CASSLSRFGREKLFF.

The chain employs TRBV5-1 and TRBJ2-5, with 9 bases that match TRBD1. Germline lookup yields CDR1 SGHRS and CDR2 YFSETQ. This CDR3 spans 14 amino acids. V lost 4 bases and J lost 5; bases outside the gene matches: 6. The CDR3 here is CASSGGTGMETQYF. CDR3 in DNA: TGCGCCAGCAGCGGAGGGACAGGGATGGAGACCCAGTACTTC.

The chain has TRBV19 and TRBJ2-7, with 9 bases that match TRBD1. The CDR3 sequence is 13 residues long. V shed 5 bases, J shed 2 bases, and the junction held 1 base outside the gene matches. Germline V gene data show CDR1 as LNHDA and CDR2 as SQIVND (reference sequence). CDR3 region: CASSRQGAYEQYF. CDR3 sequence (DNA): TGTGCCAGTAGTCGACAGGGGGCCTACGAGCAGTACTTC.

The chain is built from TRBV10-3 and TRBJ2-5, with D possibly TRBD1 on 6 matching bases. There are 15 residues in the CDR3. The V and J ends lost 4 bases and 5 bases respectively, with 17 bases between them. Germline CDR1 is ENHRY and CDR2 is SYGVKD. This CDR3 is CAISGGQGRVETQYF. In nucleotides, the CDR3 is TGTGCCATCAGTGGGGGGCAGGGAAGGGTTGAGACCCAGTACTTC.

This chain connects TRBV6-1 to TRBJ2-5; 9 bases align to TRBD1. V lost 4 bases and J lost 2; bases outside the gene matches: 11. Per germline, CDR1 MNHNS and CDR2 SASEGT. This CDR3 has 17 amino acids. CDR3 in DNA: TGTGCCAGCAGTGCGAGGCTTCCGGGACAGGGTCAAGAGACCCAGTACTTC. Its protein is CASSARLPGQGQETQYF.

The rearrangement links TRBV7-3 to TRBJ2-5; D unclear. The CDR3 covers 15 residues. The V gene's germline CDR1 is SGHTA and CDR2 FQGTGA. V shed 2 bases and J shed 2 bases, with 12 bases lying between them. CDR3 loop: CASSLGQPGQETQYF. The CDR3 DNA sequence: TGTGCCAGCAGCTTAGGTCAACCGGGTCAAGAGACCCAGTACTTC.